A single sample is the source of the 27 T cell receptor beta chains below, sequenced in a study of siplizumab effects on memory and regulatory T cells (dated by TCRdb to the late 2010s). The library came from the immunoSEQ multiplex PCR assay. Not all clones reach the TCRdb copy of this immuneACCESS table, which keeps in-frame sequences only. Checked studies attribute under half of the gap to unresolved V genes and leave the rest unexplained. The sample has under 110,000 clones on record, approximately 91% of them singletons. 9.5% to 15% of the sample rests with the top ten. The sequencing input was non-Treg CD4+ T cells sorted from blood. Per the publication, the cell subset or site label means: FACS-sorted unstimulated CD4+ non-regulatory T cells. Receptors were obtained from a human donor in good health.

The chain joins TRBV27 to TRBJ1-2; 9 bases align to TRBD1. Per germline, CDR1 MNHEY and CDR2 SMNVEV (reference sequence). The V segment lost 1 base and the J segment 7 bases; nucleotides outside the gene matches: 7. The CDR3 runs to 15 residues. The CDR3 spells CASSLYRDRESGYTF. The CDR3 nucleotides are TGTGCCAGCAGTTTATATCGGGACAGGGAATCTGGCTACACCTTC.

This clone was counted between two and nine times. The chain employs TRBV7-2 and TRBJ2-3; possibly TRBD2 for D (5 bases). The CDR3 has 13 amino acids. V was cut by 2 bases and J by 7 bases, with 10 bases left in between. CDR1 and CDR2 (germline): SGHTA, FQGNSA. The CDR3 DNA follows: TGTGCCAGCAGCTTACAACTAGAATATACGCAGTATTTT. As protein: CASSLQLEYTQYF.

The genes are TRBV29-1 and TRBJ2-7; D gene uncertain. There are 12 residues in the CDR3. Trimming stripped 4 bases from V and 3 bases from J, with 10 bases between. From germline, CDR1 is SQVTM and CDR2 ANQGSEA. CDR3 sequence: CSVATNLYEQYF. The CDR3 region has the DNA TGCAGCGTTGCGACCAATCTCTACGAGCAGTACTTC.

V gene TRBV28 combines with J gene TRBJ2-7, with a possible D match to TRBD1 (6 bases). This CDR3 is built from 14 residues. Germline CDR1 MDHEN, CDR2 SYDVKM. The V gene lost 5 bases and the J gene lost 6 bases, with 17 bases spanning the gap. The DNA for the CDR3 is TGTGCCAGCAGTCCCGGGACAAGGTCGCGCGAGCAGTACTTC. Protein: CASSPGTRSREQYF.

The genes are TRBV19 and TRBJ2-2, with 7 bases lining up with TRBD2. CDR3 length equals 16 residues. V shed 3 bases, J shed 4 bases, and the junction held 8 bases outside the gene matches. Germline lookup yields CDR1 LNHDA and CDR2 SQIVND (reference sequence). Here the CDR3 reads CASSIFAGVPTGELFF. As DNA, the CDR3 is TGTGCCAGTAGTATTTTTGCGGGAGTCCCCACCGGGGAGCTGTTTTTT.

The V call is TRBV11-3, the J call TRBJ2-5; D gene uncertain. The V gene's germline CDR1 is SGHNT and CDR2 YENEEA. V was pared by 2 bases and J by 2 bases, with 12 bases between. The CDR3 loop spans 15 amino acids. The CDR3 protein is CASSLRSRSQETQYF. CDR3 DNA sequence: TGTGCCAGCAGCTTAAGGAGCAGGAGTCAAGAGACCCAGTACTTC.

The V and J genes are TRBV9 and TRBJ2-1, with 13 bases identical to TRBD2. CDR1 and CDR2 (germline): SGDLS, YYNGEE. The V and J ends lost 4 bases and 9 bases, in that order; junction bases with no gene match: 7. The CDR3 length is 15 residues. CDR3 amino acids: CASSFGLAGEGEQFF. The CDR3 DNA is TGTGCCAGCAGCTTCGGACTAGCGGGAGAGGGTGAGCAGTTCTTC.

The chain couples TRBV11-2 to TRBJ2-1; TRBD1 aligns across 7 bases. V lost 8 bases, J lost 8 bases, and 12 bases stayed unmatched. Germline loops: CDR1 SGHAT, CDR2 FQNNGV. This CDR3 spans 14 amino acids. The CDR3 protein is CASARLTGDHEQFF. The CDR3 DNA is TGTGCCAGCGCTCGACTCACAGGGGACCATGAGCAGTTCTTC.

This chain uses TRBV18 with TRBJ2-7; D might be TRBD1 (5 bases). CDR3 length: 11 residues. CDR1 and CDR2 (germline): KGHSH, LQKENI. Trimming pared 4 bases from V and 7 bases from J, leaving 8 bases between. The CDR3 spells CASSQQGEQYF. The CDR3 DNA is TGTGCCAGCTCACAGCAGGGAGAGCAGTACTTC.

This chain uses TRBV19 with TRBJ2-3; 8 bases line up with TRBD2. V lost 2 bases, J lost 4 bases, and 5 bases stayed unmatched. This CDR3 has 15 residues. The V gene's germline CDR1 is LNHDA and CDR2 SQIVND (reference sequence). The CDR3 loop is CASSIRSGTPDTQYF. Written as DNA, the CDR3 is TGTGCCAGTAGTATACGTAGCGGGACCCCAGATACGCAGTATTTT. The complete variable domain, with remaining parts taken from reference TRBV19 and TRBJ2-3, reads DGGITQSPKYLFRKEGQNVTLSCEQNLNHDAMYWYRQDPGQGLRLIYYSQIVNDFQKGDIAEGYSVSREKKESFPLTVTSAQKNPTAFYLCASSIRSGTPDTQYFGPGTRLTVL.

The rearrangement uses TRBV5-1 and TRBJ1-2; 9 bases match TRBD1. Trimming removed 4 bases from V and 6 bases from J; junction bases left unmatched: 10. CDR1 is SGHRS, CDR2 YFSETQ, per germline. The CDR3 loop spans 15 amino acids. CDR3 protein: CASSAIQGARNGYTF. For the CDR3, the DNA is TGCGCCAGCAGCGCGATACAGGGGGCGAGGAATGGCTACACCTTC.

The chain uses TRBV5-1 and TRBJ2-3; D unresolved. This CDR3 is 12 amino acids long. V was shortened by 4 bases and J by 5 bases, with 8 bases between the two germline ends. The germline gives CDR1 SGHRS, CDR2 YFSETQ. CDR3 in amino acids: CASSPPGDTQYF. The CDR3 nucleotides read TGCGCCAGCAGCCCCCCGGGAGATACGCAGTATTTT.

The chain links TRBV29-1 to TRBJ1-2; a weak D match, TRBD1 (6 bases). The ends were cut back, 2 bases at V and 0 bases at J, with 22 bases in the middle. The length of the CDR3 is 18 residues. Germline loops: CDR1 SQVTM, CDR2 ANQGSEA. The DNA of the CDR3 is TGCAGCGTTGAACCCTCTAGGGGGGGATCCTTAGCTAACTATGGCTACACCTTC. This sequence encodes CSVEPSRGGSLANYGYTF. Full variable domain (remainder filled in from reference TRBV29-1 and TRBJ1-2): SAVISQKPSRDICQRGTSLTIQCQVDSQVTMMFWYRQQPGQSLTLIATANQGSEATYESGFVIDKFPISRPNLTFSTLTVSNMSPEDSSIYLCSVEPSRGGSLANYGYTFGSGTRLTVV.

The V gene is TRBV19, the J gene TRBJ1-4; D not resolved. CDR1 and CDR2 from the germline V gene are LNHDA and SQIVND (reference sequence). The CDR3 runs 15 residues. The ends were cut back, 1 base at V and 5 bases at J, with 11 bases in the middle. CDR3 DNA sequence: TGTGCCAGTAGTATAGTTGGACGGAGGAATGAAAAACTGTTTTTT. Translated, it gives CASSIVGRRNEKLFF.

V and J are TRBV6-6 and TRBJ1-1, with 7 bases lining up with TRBD1. This CDR3 is 15 amino acids long. The V gene's germline CDR1 is MNHNY and CDR2 SVGAGI (reference sequence). After removal of 2 bases from V and 1 base from J, the junction contained 4 bases not matched to a gene. As DNA, the CDR3 is TGTGCCAGCAGTTACGACAGGGTTGAGAACACTGAAGCTTTCTTT. It yields the protein CASSYDRVENTEAFF.

V is TRBV30 and J is TRBJ2-5; no clear D gene. V lost 3 bases to trimming and J lost 2 bases, with 4 bases between them. Germline V gives CDR1 GTSNPN, CDR2 SVGIG (reference sequence). There are 11 residues in the CDR3. The CDR3 DNA is TGTGCCTGGAGCAGACAAGAGACCCAGTACTTC. This codes for CAWSRQETQYF.

The J gene is TRBJ2-6, the V gene TRBV29-1; TRBD1 aligns across 11 bases. J was trimmed by 3 bases and V by 6 bases; bases with no gene match: 4. The CDR3 sequence is 15 residues long. Germline values: CDR1 SQVTM, CDR2 ANQGSEA. CDR3 sequence: CSVGTGGIGANVLTF. The CDR3 DNA sequence: TGCAGCGTAGGGACAGGGGGGATTGGGGCCAACGTCCTGACTTTC. Combining the CDR3 with reference TRBV29-1 and TRBJ2-6 gives the whole variable domain SAVISQKPSRDICQRGTSLTIQCQVDSQVTMMFWYRQQPGQSLTLIATANQGSEATYESGFVIDKFPISRPNLTFSTLTVSNMSPEDSSIYLCSVGTGGIGANVLTFGAGSRLTVL.

This clone was found once. The chain links TRBV27 to TRBJ2-3; D remains ambiguous. The length of the CDR3 is 16 residues. CDR1 is MNHEY and CDR2 is SMNVEV in the germline V gene (reference sequence). Trimming removed 3 bases from V and 5 bases from J, with 18 bases in between. The CDR3 protein is CASSFSPSRGRDTQYF. Written as DNA, the CDR3 is TGTGCCAGCAGTTTCTCTCCCTCTCGCGGAAGAGATACGCAGTATTTT.

This chain joins TRBV5-4 and TRBJ2-3, with D perhaps TRBD2 (6 bases). V was clipped by 4 bases and J by 8 bases, with 23 bases between them. This CDR3 comprises 16 residues. Per germline, CDR1 SGHNT and CDR2 YYREEE (reference sequence). This chain's CDR3 is CASSPGGLAGGATQYF. The DNA of the CDR3 is TGTGCCAGCAGCCCCGGAGGGCTAGCAGGAGGCGCTACGCAGTATTTT.

This CDR3 reads CARSHRFRAREADTQYF. The DNA for the CDR3 is TGTGCCAGAAGCCACAGGTTTCGCGCCCGAGAGGCAGATACGCAGTATTTT. The V call is TRBV5-3, the J call TRBJ2-3, with a possible D match to TRBD1 (5 bases). TRBV5-3 carries the ORF label, with uncertain function. Trimming removed 4 bases from V and 4 bases from J, with 22 bases in between. The CDR3 is 17 residues long.

J is TRBJ2-2 and V is TRBV15; D gene unclear. This CDR3 contains 13 residues. Germline-derived CDR1 and CDR2 are LNHNV and YYDKDF (reference sequence). The V end lost 0 bases, the J end lost 2 bases, and 1 base lay between the germline ends. CDR3 amino acids: CATSRDNTGELFF. CDR3 in DNA: TGTGCCACCAGCAGAGATAACACCGGGGAGCTGTTTTTT.

CDR3 bases: TGTGCCAGCAGCCGGGAACTCCGTGGCTACACCTTC. This sequence encodes CASSRELRGYTF. This chain links TRBV14 with TRBJ1-2; D unclear. V lost 4 bases and J lost 7, with 10 bases in between. Germline V gene sequence: CDR1 SGHDN, CDR2 FVKESK. The CDR3 length is 12 residues.

CDR3: CASSPSRDTGELFF. The CDR3 region has the DNA TGTGCCAGCTCACCTTCTAGGGACACCGGGGAGCTGTTTTTT. J is TRBJ2-2 and V is TRBV18; no clear D gene. V shed 3 bases and J shed 3 bases, with 8 bases lying between them. This CDR3 comprises 14 residues. Germline CDR1 KGHSH, CDR2 LQKENI.

The chain is built from TRBV19 and TRBJ2-3; no clear D. The CDR3 is made up of 12 amino acids. V was clipped by 1 base and J by 9 bases, with 8 bases between them. Germline values: CDR1 LNHDA, CDR2 SQIVND (reference sequence). The CDR3 is CASSIGEGTQYF. For the CDR3, the DNA is TGTGCCAGTAGTATAGGGGAAGGAACGCAGTATTTT.

CDR3 region: CASSLDLAGGSDTQYF. DNA of the CDR3: TGCGCCAGCAGCTTGGATCTAGCGGGCGGCTCAGATACGCAGTATTTT. The rearrangement uses TRBV5-1 and TRBJ2-3; 8 bases align to TRBD2. Trimming removed 0 bases from V and 4 bases from J; junction bases left unmatched: 7. The CDR3 totals 16 residues. The germline V gene has CDR1 SGHRS and CDR2 YFSETQ.

This clone was detected only a few times. The chain is built from TRBV18 and TRBJ2-7; TRBD1 aligns across 9 bases. CDR1 is KGHSH and CDR2 is LQKENI in the germline V gene. Trimming cost V 3 bases and J 6 bases; bases outside gene matches: 6. The length of the CDR3 is 14 residues. The CDR3 region has the DNA TGTGCCAGCTCACCCCCGGGACAGGGTTCCGAGCAGTACTTC. It is translated as CASSPPGQGSEQYF.

V usage is TRBV9 and J usage is TRBJ1-1; D is unresolved. Trimming stripped 3 bases from V and 5 bases from J, with 14 bases between. This CDR3 spans 14 amino acids. Germline lookup yields CDR1 SGDLS and CDR2 YYNGEE. The CDR3 coding sequence is TGTGCCAGCAGCGGCTCCGGAGTAAGAACTGAAGCTTTCTTT. It specifies CASSGSGVRTEAFF.